There are many counts of the clone carrying this T cell receptor beta chain. CDR3 length: 11 amino acids. Trimming took off 8 bases at V and 4 bases at J, with 9 bases between the two ends. The germline V gene encodes CDR1 MDHEN and CDR2 SYDVKM. The sample belongs to a study of molecular identifiers for immune sequencing clone quantification. CD8+CD4-CCR7+CD45RA+ sorting gave the naive CD8 T cells. One entry per CDR3 protein, called by TCRdb with MiXCR from the PCR reads. Altogether nearly 55,000 distinct CDR3 sequences are present, more than 35% being singletons, with the ten largest covering approximately 4.2%.

The TCR sequence derives from a human donor in good health. Some libraries in this study had Jurkat cell RNA spiked in. The specimen was naive CD8+ T cells from blood, with Jurkat cell RNA spiked in. Specified subset: FACS-sorted CD8+CD4-CCR7+CD45RA+ naive T cells. V usage is TRBV28 and J usage is TRBJ2-7; D is possibly TRBD1 or TRBD2 (6 bases each). This CDR3 is CASQGGYEQYF. The CDR3 DNA follows: TGTGCCAGCCAAGGGGGGTACGAGCAGTACTTC. Combining the CDR3 with reference TRBV28 and TRBJ2-7 gives the whole variable domain DVKVTQSSRYLVKRTGEKVFLECVQDMDHENMFWYRQDPGLGLRLIYFSYDVKMKEKGDIPEGYSVSREKKERFSLILESASTNQTSMYLCASQGGYEQYFGPGTRLTVT.